A selection of T cell receptor beta chains follows, all from one sample in a study of early T cells in non-severe SARS-CoV-2 infection. MiXCR was run by TCRdb on the 5' RACE reads, yielding one entry per CDR3 protein. The table records about 64,000 distinct CDR3 sequences, about 11% of them present only once. The starting material was whole blood, obtained at baseline. These receptors were taken from an adult who was a healthcare worker with PCR-confirmed SARS-CoV-2 infection or an uninfected control (not recorded which). CDR3s include the opening cysteine and the closing phenylalanine or tryptophan. A D gene is named only where the DNA matches it firmly. Clone size is given for some rows only: seen once, a few or many times, or a class if the clone is expanded.

v_call,d_call,clone_size,cdr3_aa
TRBV29-1,.,few,CSARRAGSGEKLFF
TRBV18,.,.,CASSPTLDISYEQYF
TRBV30,.,many,CAWSALQGTGELFF
TRBV20-1,.,.,CSARVGGSNQPQHF
TRBV3-1,.,once,CASSNRQRGGSPLHF
TRBV19,TRBD1,many,CASTMLPGTGATGELFF
TRBV11-2,.,few,CASSLVAGISYEQYF
TRBV20-1,.,few,CSARDLRRDNQPQHF
TRBV2,.,.,CASREEGGQPQHF
TRBV19,.,few,CASSIGGATEAFF
TRBV4-3,.,many,CASSQTPLSYGYTF
TRBV7-9,TRBD1,few,CASSRTGSRGINEQFF
TRBV7-9,.,few,CASTSTGRGAENFYEQYF
TRBV25-1,TRBD1,few,CASRQTGDYGYTF
TRBV5-4,TRBD2,many,CASSSPTSGRGTDTQYF
TRBV12-3/TRBV12-4,.,few,CASSFTANYGYTF
TRBV5-6,.,.,CASSHTSSYNEQFF
TRBV6-1,TRBD2,.,CASSPLAGSYNEQFF
TRBV7-6,TRBD1,few,CASSPDRAEQYF
TRBV7-7,.,few,CASSLIPTETQYF
TRBV18,.,many,CASSPPGGSRSYEQYF
TRBV6-5,.,few,CASSYSGRRDDNQPQHF
TRBV7-8,.,many,CASSLVRGRGVSEQFF
TRBV29-1,TRBD2,.,CSVGRTSGGSTDTQYF
TRBV7-9,TRBD1,few,CASSLTATGGDTQYF
TRBV19,.,many,CASSDGGLEGQETQYF
TRBV10-1,TRBD1,.,CASSDKGQGETTFF
TRBV6-1,.,many,CASSASGFSYEQYF